These 20 T cell receptor beta chains came from one sample sequenced in a study of T cells in women clearing cervical HPV infection. Sequenced by immunoSEQ multiplex PCR; TCRdb stores in-frame clones only, minus some. The specimen's table records roughly 30,000 clones. The sample consisted of blood buffy coat. The receptors shown here come from a woman between 18 and 70 years old with a cervical HPV16 infection that either progressed to CIN3+ or cleared (not recorded which).

Of note for this clone: The read falls 3 residues short of the CDR3 end, and the missing part is taken from the germline J gene. The rearrangement links TRBV7-2 to TRBJ1-1; TRBD1 agrees at 7 bases. This CDR3 has 15 residues. Germline V CDR1 and CDR2: SGHTA, FQGNSA. V lost 4 bases, J lost 3 bases, and 8 bases stayed unmatched. The sequenced part of the CDR3 DNA is TGTGCCAGCAGCTCCGAGACAGGGATTGACACTGAA. It translates to CASSSETGIDTE. The entire CDR3 is CASSSETGIDTEAFF.

As for this clone: From the germline J gene comes the end of the CDR3, since the read stops 3 residues before it. The V and J genes are TRBV18 and TRBJ2-7, with TRBD2 identical over 7 bases. This CDR3 has 15 residues. J gave up 1 base and V 3 bases, and 6 bases lay outside the gene matches. Germline CDR1 reads KGHSH; CDR2 reads LQKENI. Here the CDR3 reads CASSPAGGGSYEQYF. CDR3 DNA (partial): TGTGCCAGCTCACCCGCTGGCGGGGGATCCTACGAG. The variable domain in full, completed from reference TRBV18 and TRBJ2-7, reads NAGVMQNPRHLVRRRGQEARLRCSPMKGHSHVYWYRQLPEEGLKFMVYLQKENIIDESGMPKERFSAEFPKEGPSILRIQQVVRGDSAAYFCASSPAGGGSYEQYFGPGTRLTVT.

As for this clone: The CDR3 end lies 3 residues beyond the end of the read and is filled in from the germline J gene. The chain carries TRBV2 and TRBJ1-4, with unresolved D. This CDR3 is 14 amino acids long. The ends were cut back, 7 bases at V and 0 bases at J, with 9 bases in the middle. In germline, CDR1 is SNHLY, CDR2 FYNNEI. The CDR3 here is CASKVRATNEKLFF. The sequenced CDR3 bases are TGTGCCAGCAAAGTACGGGCAACTAATGAAAAA.

Comments on this clone: Read data end 3 residues before the CDR3 end; the end is taken from the germline J gene. This chain joins TRBV12-3 or TRBV12-4 and TRBJ2-1; 7 bases line up with TRBD1. The V gene end was trimmed by 6 bases and the J gene end by 1 base; junction bases not matched to a gene: 3. This CDR3 spans 14 amino acids. The CDR3 DNA, read in part, is TGTGCCAGCAGCCTACAGGGGTCCTACAATGAG. It translates to CASSLQGSYNE. The CDR3 as a whole reads CASSLQGSYNEQFF.

CDR3 sequence reads: CASSKWGERSTEAFF. Incomplete CDR3 DNA: TGTGCCAGTAGCAAATGGGGGGAAAGGAGCACTGAA. The chain joins TRBV19 to TRBJ1-1; possible D gene TRBD1, 5 bases. The read ends 3 residues shy of where the CDR3 ends; the end is completed using the germline J gene. Germline CDR1 LNHDA, CDR2 SQIVND (reference sequence). The V gene lost 6 bases and the J gene lost 4 bases, with 18 bases spanning the gap. This CDR3 region has 15 residues.

To note about this clone: The read ends 3 residues before the CDR3 terminus; that terminus is restored from the germline J gene. The J gene is TRBJ2-5, the V gene TRBV7-9; 7 bases fit TRBD2. The CDR3 runs to 14 residues. Looked up from germline, CDR1 is SEHNR and CDR2 is FQNEAQ (reference sequence). Trimming removed 5 bases from V and 4 bases from J; junction bases left unmatched: 7. Here the CDR3 reads CASSPGGGIETQYF. The CDR3 bases that were read are TGTGCCAGCAGCCCCGGGGGAGGGATAGAGACC. The full variable domain, completed using reference TRBV7-9 and TRBJ2-5, is DTGVSQNPRHKITKRGQNVTFRCDPISEHNRLYWYRQTLGQGPEFLTYFQNEAQLEKSRLLSDRFSAERPKGSFSTLEIQRTEQGDSAMYLCASSPGGGIETQYFGPGTRLLVL.

With regard to this clone: The read gets to within 3 residues of the CDR3 end, and the germline J gene fills in the rest. The genes are TRBV20-1 and TRBJ2-1, with no clear D. Trimming left V 5 bases short and J 2 bases short, with 10 bases between. The CDR3 is made up of 13 amino acids. Germline V gene data show CDR1 as DFQATT and CDR2 as SNEGSKA (reference sequence). The CDR3 is CSARTAAYNEQFF. The DNA read from the CDR3 is TGCAGTGCTCGTACTGCGGCCTACAATGAG.

Remarks on this clone: From the germline J gene comes the end of the CDR3, since the read stops 3 residues before it. V gene TRBV19 combines with J gene TRBJ2-2; 7 nucleotides line up with TRBD2. Unmatched junction bases numbered 23, after V lost 6 bases and J lost 4 bases. The length of the CDR3 is 20 residues. The V gene's germline CDR1 is LNHDA and CDR2 SQIVND (reference sequence). Partial CDR3 DNA: TGTGCCAGTAGCCGGGGAGTGCGGGGAGGGCTTGGGCGGAGCACCGGGGAG. Translating gives CASSRGVRGGLGRSTGE. Given in full, the CDR3 is CASSRGVRGGLGRSTGELFF.

A note on this clone: The read comes to an end 3 residues before the CDR3 does, leaving the germline J gene to fill in the end. This chain uses TRBV30 with TRBJ2-7; 10 bases line up with TRBD2. CDR3 size: 15 residues. Per the germline V gene, CDR1 is GTSNPN and CDR2 is SVGIG (reference sequence). Trimming removed 1 base from V and 6 bases from J; junction bases left unmatched: 9. The CDR3 spells CAWSGGASGSPEQYF. The CDR3 bases that were read are TGTGCCTGGAGTGGGGGGGCTAGCGGGAGCCCCGAG. Drawing the rest from reference TRBV30 and TRBJ2-7, the complete variable domain is SQTIHQWPATLVQPVGSPLSLECTVEGTSNPNLYWYRQAAGRGLQLLFYSVGIGQISSEVPQNLSASRPQDRQFILSSKKLLLSDSGFYLCAWSGGASGSPEQYFGPGTRLTVT.

Notes on this clone: The sequence runs out 3 residues before the end of the CDR3; the remainder is reconstructed from the germline J gene. The chain recombines TRBV2 with TRBJ2-7; TRBD1 is a possible D gene (6 bases). Germline CDR1 reads SNHLY; CDR2 reads FYNNEI. The germline V and J ends were trimmed by 3 bases and 2 bases, with 26 bases remaining between them. The CDR3 length is 19 residues. CDR3 bases read: TGTGCCAGCAGTGATAGAAGGGTTCTTGGGACAACAGCTCCCTACGAG. Amino acid sequence: CASSDRRVLGTTAPYE. The whole CDR3 reads CASSDRRVLGTTAPYEQYF.

A word on this clone: The read ends 3 residues before the CDR3 terminus; that terminus is restored from the germline J gene. J is TRBJ2-7 and V is TRBV2, with 7 bases fitting TRBD2. In germline, CDR1 is SNHLY, CDR2 FYNNEI. This CDR3 has 14 amino acids. Unmatched junction bases numbered 7, after V lost 4 bases and J lost 4 bases. CDR3 residues: CASSGTSLRYEQYF. The sequenced part of the CDR3 DNA is TGTGCCAGCAGTGGGACTAGTCTGAGGTACGAG.

About this clone itself: The sequenced fragment ends 3 residues before the CDR3 boundary, so the rest is inferred from the germline J gene. The chain uses TRBV30 and TRBJ1-2, with D unclear. This CDR3 comprises 12 residues. Per the germline V gene, CDR1 is GTSNPN and CDR2 is SVGIG (reference sequence). V dropped 1 base and J dropped 7 bases, with 10 bases sitting between them. The CDR3 loop is CAWSESSGGYTF. CDR3 bases read: TGTGCCTGGAGTGAGTCCTCAGGTGGC.

As concerns this clone: The CDR3 end is not reached by the read, which stops 3 residues before it; the germline J gene fills it in. J is TRBJ1-2 and V is TRBV18; D gene uncertain. This CDR3 has 18 residues. The V gene's germline CDR1 is KGHSH and CDR2 LQKENI. Here the CDR3 reads CASSPPVLPRAYTDTYTF. The CDR3 DNA, read in part, is TGTGCCAGCTCACCACCGGTACTTCCGAGGGCCTACACAGATACC.

Of note for this clone: The read finishes 3 residues shy of the CDR3 end, and the germline J gene is used to complete it. The genes are TRBV5-1 and TRBJ1-1, with TRBD1 matching 8 bases. CDR1 is SGHRS, CDR2 YFSETQ, per germline. The CDR3 loop spans 16 amino acids. J gave up 0 bases and V 3 bases, and 7 bases lay outside the gene matches. The CDR3 region is CASSSGTGLMNTEAFF. The sequenced part of the CDR3 DNA is TGCGCCAGCAGCTCAGGGACAGGACTTATGAACACTGAA.

On this clone: The CDR3 extends 3 residues past the end of the read, so its final part is completed from the germline J gene. The chain carries TRBV20-1 and TRBJ2-7; TRBD2 is a possible D gene (5 bases). The CDR3 loop spans 16 amino acids. Germline CDR1 DFQATT, CDR2 SNEGSKA (reference sequence). V was shortened by 0 bases and J by 2 bases, with 17 bases between the two germline ends. The CDR3 sequence is CSARERIALVPYEQYF. The covered CDR3 bases are TGCAGTGCTAGAGAAAGAATAGCGCTTGTCCCCTACGAG.

A remark on this clone: Read sequence stops 3 residues before the CDR3 end, and the germline J gene provides the missing end. The V gene is TRBV4-1, the J gene TRBJ2-3; TRBD1 aligns across 7 bases. V lost 3 bases to trimming and J lost 3 bases; unmatched junction nucleotides: 12. The CDR3 consists of 17 residues. Germline lookup yields CDR1 MGHRA and CDR2 YSYEKL. CDR3 DNA, as far as it was read: TGCGCCAGCAGCCAGGAAGGGCGGACAGGTTGGACAGATACG. Its protein product is CASSQEGRTGWTDT. The whole CDR3 region reads CASSQEGRTGWTDTQYF.

CDR3 bases read: TGTGCCAGTAATCCTACCTCCTCGGGTGCCGGGGAG. It encodes CASNPTSSGAGE. The CDR3 as a whole reads CASNPTSSGAGELFF. This chain uses TRBV19 with TRBJ2-2, with unresolved D. The read stops 3 residues short of the end of the CDR3; the missing end is completed from the germline J gene. Germline lookup yields CDR1 LNHDA and CDR2 SQIVND (reference sequence). Trimming cost V 7 bases and J 6 bases, with 18 bases left between them. This CDR3 is built from 15 residues.

A remark on this clone: The read halts 3 residues ahead of the CDR3 end, with the missing end drawn from the germline J gene. The V and J genes are TRBV7-4 and TRBJ2-1; perhaps TRBD2 as D (7 bases). The germline V gene encodes CDR1 SGHVT and CDR2 SQSDAQ. There are 16 residues in the CDR3. V lost 3 bases and J 2 bases, leaving 14 bases between the germline ends. Incomplete CDR3 DNA: TGTGCCAGCAGCTTCGGGGGGCCTGGGCCCTACAATGAG. It specifies CASSFGGPGPYNE. The full CDR3 reads CASSFGGPGPYNEQFF.

With respect to this clone: The read comes to an end 3 residues before the CDR3 does, leaving the germline J gene to fill in the end. The chain recombines TRBV2 with TRBJ1-5; D is perhaps TRBD1 (5 bases). V was pared by 8 bases and J by 1 base, with 18 bases between. The CDR3 loop spans 16 amino acids. Per the germline V gene, CDR1 is SNHLY and CDR2 is FYNNEI. The covered CDR3 bases are TGTGCCAGCGGCAACGTCCGGGGGGTAAGCAATCAGCCC. The encoded protein is CASGNVRGVSNQP. The whole CDR3 protein is CASGNVRGVSNQPQHF.

Notes on this clone: The CDR3 end lies 3 residues beyond the end of the read and is filled in from the germline J gene. V usage is TRBV20-1 and J usage is TRBJ2-7; 8 bases align to TRBD2. Trimming took 5 bases from V and 5 from J; bases not matched to a gene: 11. Germline CDR1 reads DFQATT; CDR2 reads SNEGSKA (reference sequence). The CDR3 has 14 residues. The CDR3 reads CSASSGRNIHEQYF. The DNA read from the CDR3 is TGCAGTGCTTCCAGCGGGAGAAACATCCACGAG.